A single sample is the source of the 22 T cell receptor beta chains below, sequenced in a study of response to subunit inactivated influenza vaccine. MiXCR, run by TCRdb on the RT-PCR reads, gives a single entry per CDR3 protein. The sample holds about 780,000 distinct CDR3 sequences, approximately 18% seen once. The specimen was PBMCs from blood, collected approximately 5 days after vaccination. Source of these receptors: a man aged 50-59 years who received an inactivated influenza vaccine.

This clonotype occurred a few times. The CDR3 loop reads CSAEDRGPYTQYF. The CDR3 DNA is TGCAGCGCCGAGGACAGGGGGCCCTATACGCAGTATTTT. V usage is TRBV29-1 and J usage is TRBJ2-3; 11 nucleotides match TRBD1. The CDR3 is 13 amino acids. The germline V gene has CDR1 SQVTM and CDR2 ANQGSEA. The trim removed 7 bases at V and 7 bases at J, leaving 7 bases unmatched.

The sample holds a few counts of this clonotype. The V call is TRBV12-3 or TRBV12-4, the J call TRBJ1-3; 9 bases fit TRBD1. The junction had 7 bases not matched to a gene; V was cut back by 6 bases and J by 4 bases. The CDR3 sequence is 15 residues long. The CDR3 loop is CASRFTGGAGNTIYF. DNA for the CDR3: TGTGCCAGCAGATTCACAGGGGGCGCGGGAAACACCATATATTTT.

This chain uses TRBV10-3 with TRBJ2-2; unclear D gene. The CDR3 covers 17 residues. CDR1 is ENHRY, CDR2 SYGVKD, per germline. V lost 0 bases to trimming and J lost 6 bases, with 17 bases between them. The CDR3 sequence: CAISESNIDPLSGELFF. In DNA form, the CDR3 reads TGTGCCATCAGTGAGTCAAATATCGACCCTCTCTCCGGGGAGCTGTTTTTT.

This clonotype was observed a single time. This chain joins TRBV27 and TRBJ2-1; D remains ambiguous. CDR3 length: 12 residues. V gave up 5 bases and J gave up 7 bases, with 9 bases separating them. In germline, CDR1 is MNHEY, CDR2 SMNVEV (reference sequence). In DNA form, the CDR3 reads TGTGCCAGCAGTCCCAATTGGAATGAGCAGTTCTTC. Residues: CASSPNWNEQFF.

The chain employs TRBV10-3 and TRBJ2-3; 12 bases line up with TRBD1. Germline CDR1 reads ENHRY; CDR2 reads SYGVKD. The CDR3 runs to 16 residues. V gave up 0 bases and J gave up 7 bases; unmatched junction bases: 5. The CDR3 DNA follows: TGTGCCATCAGTGAGTCTGGGACAGGGGGCCTATATACGCAGTATTTT. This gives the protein CAISESGTGGLYTQYF.

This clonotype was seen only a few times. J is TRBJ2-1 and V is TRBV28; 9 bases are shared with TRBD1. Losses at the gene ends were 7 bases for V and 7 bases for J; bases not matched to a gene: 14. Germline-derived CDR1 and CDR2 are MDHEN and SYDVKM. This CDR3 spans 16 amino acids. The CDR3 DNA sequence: TGTGCCAGCACGAGCTCCGGGACAGGGCTGATTAATGAGCAGTTCTTC. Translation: CASTSSGTGLINEQFF.

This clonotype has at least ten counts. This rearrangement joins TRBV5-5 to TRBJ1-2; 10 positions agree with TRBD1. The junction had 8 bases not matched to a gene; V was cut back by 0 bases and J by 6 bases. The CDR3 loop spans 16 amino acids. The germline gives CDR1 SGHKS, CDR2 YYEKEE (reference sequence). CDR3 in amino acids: CASSLGWTGGTDGYTF. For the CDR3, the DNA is TGTGCCAGCAGCTTGGGATGGACAGGGGGGACGGATGGCTACACCTTC.

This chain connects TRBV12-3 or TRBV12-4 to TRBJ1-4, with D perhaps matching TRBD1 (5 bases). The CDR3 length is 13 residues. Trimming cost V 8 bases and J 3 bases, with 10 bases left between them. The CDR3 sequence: CASQGQANEKLFF. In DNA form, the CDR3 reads TGTGCCAGCCAGGGTCAGGCTAATGAAAAACTGTTTTTT.

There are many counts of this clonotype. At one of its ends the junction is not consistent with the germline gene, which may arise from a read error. CDR3 region: CASSPAGTYEQYF. The CDR3 region has the DNA TGCGCCAGCAGTCCCGCAGGGACCTACGAGCAGTACTTC. The V call is TRBV7-2, the J call TRBJ2-7, with TRBD1 as a possible D gene (5 bases). Germline CDR1 is SGHTA and CDR2 is FQGNSA. The CDR3 has 13 amino acids.

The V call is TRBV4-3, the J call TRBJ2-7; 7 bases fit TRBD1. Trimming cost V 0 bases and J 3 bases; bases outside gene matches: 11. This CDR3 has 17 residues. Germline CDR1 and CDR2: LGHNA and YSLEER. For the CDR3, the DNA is TGCGCCAGCAGCCAAGACTACCGGACAGGCCCTTACTACGAGCAGTACTTC. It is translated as CASSQDYRTGPYYEQYF.

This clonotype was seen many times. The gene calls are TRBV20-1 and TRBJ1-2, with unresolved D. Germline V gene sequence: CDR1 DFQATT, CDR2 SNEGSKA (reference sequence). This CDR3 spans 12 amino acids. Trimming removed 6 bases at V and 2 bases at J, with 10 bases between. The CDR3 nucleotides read TGCAGTGCGCATGGACGGAACTATGGCTACACCTTC. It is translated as CSAHGRNYGYTF.

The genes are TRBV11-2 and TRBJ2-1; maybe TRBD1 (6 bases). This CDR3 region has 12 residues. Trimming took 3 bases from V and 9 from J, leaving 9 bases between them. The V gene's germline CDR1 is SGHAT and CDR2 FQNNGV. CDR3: CASSFQGGEQFF. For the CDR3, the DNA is TGTGCCAGCAGCTTTCAAGGGGGTGAGCAGTTCTTC. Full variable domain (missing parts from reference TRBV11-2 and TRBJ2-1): EAGVAQSPRYKIIEKRQSVAFWCNPISGHATLYWYQQILGQGPKLLIQFQNNGVVDDSQLPKDRFSAERLKGVDSTLKIQPAKLEDSAVYLCASSFQGGEQFFGPGTRLTVL.

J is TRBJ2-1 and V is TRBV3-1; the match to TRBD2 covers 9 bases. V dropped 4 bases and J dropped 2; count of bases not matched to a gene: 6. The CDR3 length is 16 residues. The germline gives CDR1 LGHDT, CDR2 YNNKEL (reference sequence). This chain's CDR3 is CASSLGTSFTYNEQFF. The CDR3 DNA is TGTGCCAGCAGCCTCGGGACTAGCTTCACCTACAATGAGCAGTTCTTC.

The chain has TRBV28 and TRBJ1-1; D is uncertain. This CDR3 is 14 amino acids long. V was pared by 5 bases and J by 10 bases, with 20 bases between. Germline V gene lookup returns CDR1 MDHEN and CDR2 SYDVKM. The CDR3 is CASSTNRAPRVAFF. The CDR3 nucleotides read TGTGCCAGCAGTACCAATCGGGCCCCCCGAGTAGCTTTCTTT.

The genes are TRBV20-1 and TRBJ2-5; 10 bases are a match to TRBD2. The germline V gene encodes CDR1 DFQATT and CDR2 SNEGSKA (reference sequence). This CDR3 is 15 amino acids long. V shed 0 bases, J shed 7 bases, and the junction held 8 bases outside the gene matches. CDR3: CSARDASGGLATQYF. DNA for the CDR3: TGCAGTGCTAGAGACGCTAGCGGGGGTTTAGCGACCCAGTACTTC.

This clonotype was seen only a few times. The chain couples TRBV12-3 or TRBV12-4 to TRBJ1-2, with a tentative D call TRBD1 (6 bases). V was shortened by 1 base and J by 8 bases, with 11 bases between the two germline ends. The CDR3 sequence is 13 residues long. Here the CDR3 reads CASSLVAGVGYTF. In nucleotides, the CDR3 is TGTGCCAGCAGTTTAGTAGCAGGGGTCGGCTACACCTTC.

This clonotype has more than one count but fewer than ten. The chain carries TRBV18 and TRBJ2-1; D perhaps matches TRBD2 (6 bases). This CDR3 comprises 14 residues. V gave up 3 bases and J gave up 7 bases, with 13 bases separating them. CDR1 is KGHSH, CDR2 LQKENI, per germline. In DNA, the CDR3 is TGTGCCAGCTCACCCCGGGACTCTACGAATGAGCAGTTCTTC. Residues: CASSPRDSTNEQFF.

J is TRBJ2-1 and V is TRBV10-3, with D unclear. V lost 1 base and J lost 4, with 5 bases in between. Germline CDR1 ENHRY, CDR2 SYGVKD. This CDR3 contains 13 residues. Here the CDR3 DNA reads TGTGCCATCAGTGAGTACGGATACAATGAGCAGTTCTTC. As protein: CAISEYGYNEQFF.

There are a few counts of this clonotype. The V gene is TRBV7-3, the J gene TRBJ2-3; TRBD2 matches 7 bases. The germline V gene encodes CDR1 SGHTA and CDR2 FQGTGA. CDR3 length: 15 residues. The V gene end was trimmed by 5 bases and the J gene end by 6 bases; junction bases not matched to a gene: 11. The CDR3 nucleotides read TGTGCCAGCAGCCCGTCAGCGGGGTGGAAGGATACGCAGTATTTT. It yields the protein CASSPSAGWKDTQYF.

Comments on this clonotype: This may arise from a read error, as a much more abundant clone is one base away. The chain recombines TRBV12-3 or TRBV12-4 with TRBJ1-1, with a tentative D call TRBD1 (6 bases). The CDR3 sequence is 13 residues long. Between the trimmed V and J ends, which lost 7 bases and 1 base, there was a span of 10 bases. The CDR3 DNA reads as TGTGCCAGCAAGCAGACAGGGAACACTGAAGCTTTCTTT. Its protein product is CASKQTGNTEAFF.

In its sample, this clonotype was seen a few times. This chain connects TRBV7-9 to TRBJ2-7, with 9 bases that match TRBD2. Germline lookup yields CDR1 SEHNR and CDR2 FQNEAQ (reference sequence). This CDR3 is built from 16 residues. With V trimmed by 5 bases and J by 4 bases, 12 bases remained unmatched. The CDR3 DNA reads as TGTGCCAGCAGCCCCGTTGGGACGGCGGGAGGGTACGAGCAGTACTTC. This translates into CASSPVGTAGGYEQYF.

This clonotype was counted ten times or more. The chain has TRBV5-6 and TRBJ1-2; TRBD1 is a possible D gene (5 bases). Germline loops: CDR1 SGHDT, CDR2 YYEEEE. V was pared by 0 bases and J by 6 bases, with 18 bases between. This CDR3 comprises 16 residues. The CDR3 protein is CASSLAPSTRGHGYTF. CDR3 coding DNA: TGTGCCAGCAGCTTGGCCCCTTCGACGAGGGGCCATGGCTACACCTTC.